These 31 T cell receptor beta chains originate from one sample sequenced in a study of shared clonotypes between healthy human individuals. The naive CD8 population came from CD45RO-negative cells selected for CCR7, without terminally differentiated effector memory CD45RA+ cells. Clones were read by immunoSEQ multiplex PCR, and TCRdb kept only the in-frame ones, dropping some. The repertoire holds around 2.1 million clones, with approximately 94% as singletons. Material: naive CD8+ T cells from PBMCs. These receptors all come from a man younger than 35 in good health. Some clones in this sample may be carry-over from other donors' samples.

The chain joins TRBV7-9 to TRBJ1-1; D gene unclear. The V and J ends lost 0 bases and 3 bases respectively, with 14 bases between them. This CDR3 is 16 amino acids long. The germline gives CDR1 SEHNR, CDR2 FQNEAQ (reference sequence). Here the CDR3 DNA reads TGTGCCAGCAGCTTAGCTTTTATGAGGACGGACACTGAAGCTTTCTTT. Its protein product is CASSLAFMRTDTEAFF.

V usage is TRBV6-4 and J usage is TRBJ1-1, with D unresolved. V dropped 2 bases and J dropped 0 bases, with 7 bases sitting between them. This CDR3 region has 14 residues. Germline CDR1 MRHNA, CDR2 SNTAGT. Written as DNA, the CDR3 is TGTGCCAGCAGTGACAGGGTGATGAACACTGAAGCTTTCTTT. The encoded protein is CASSDRVMNTEAFF.

This chain links TRBV28 with TRBJ1-1; D is uncertain. The germline CDR1 and CDR2 sequences are MDHEN and SYDVKM. Between the trimmed V and J ends, which lost 6 bases and 0 bases, there was a span of 17 bases. CDR3 length: 16 amino acids. The CDR3 nucleotides are TGTGCCAGCAGGCCTAGCAGGTTAATTATGAACACTGAAGCTTTCTTT. This codes for CASRPSRLIMNTEAFF.

This clone was detected only once. The V and J genes are TRBV9 and TRBJ2-2, with TRBD1 as a possible D gene (5 bases). This CDR3 spans 15 amino acids. V shed 0 bases and J shed 7 bases, with 13 bases lying between them. Germline loops: CDR1 SGDLS, CDR2 YYNGEE. The DNA for the CDR3 is TGTGCCAGCAGCGTAGGCCAGGAAACAGGCGGGGAGCTGTTTTTT. It codes for CASSVGQETGGELFF.

V gene TRBV9 combines with J gene TRBJ2-1, with D maybe TRBD2 (6 bases). V was trimmed by 4 bases and J by 4 bases, leaving 12 bases between them. The germline gives CDR1 SGDLS, CDR2 YYNGEE. CDR3 length: 14 residues. The CDR3 nucleotides are TGTGCCAGCAGCCCTTTAGCGGTATACAATGAGCAGTTCTTC. Translated, it gives CASSPLAVYNEQFF.

This clone was recorded only once. The J gene is TRBJ2-7, the V gene TRBV5-8; maybe TRBD1 (5 bases). Trimming pared 2 bases from V and 2 bases from J, leaving 11 bases between. Germline CDR1 SGHTS, CDR2 YDEGEE. This CDR3 is 14 amino acids long. The CDR3 reads CASSLGVGTYEQYF. As DNA, the CDR3 is TGTGCCAGCAGCTTAGGGGTGGGGACCTACGAGCAGTACTTC.

The rearrangement links TRBV6-6 to TRBJ1-2; no definite D call. Germline loops: CDR1 MNHNY, CDR2 SVGAGI (reference sequence). This CDR3 spans 16 amino acids. Trimming removed 1 base at V and 4 bases at J, with 16 bases between. Here the CDR3 reads CASSYLSGKTFYGYTF. The CDR3, as DNA: TGTGCCAGCAGTTACTTGAGCGGAAAGACGTTCTATGGCTACACCTTC.

The rearrangement joins TRBV7-9 to TRBJ2-1; D might be TRBD1 (6 bases). V lost 7 bases and J 10 bases, leaving 29 bases between the germline ends. The V gene's germline CDR1 is SEHNR and CDR2 FQNEAQ (reference sequence). The length of the CDR3 is 17 residues. The CDR3 spells CASKPPLGVAGEEEQFF. CDR3 nucleotides: TGTGCCAGCAAACCCCCCCTAGGGGTAGCAGGGGAAGAGGAGCAGTTCTTC.

The chain joins TRBV6-5 to TRBJ1-5; tentatively, D is TRBD1 (6 bases). The CDR3 loop spans 14 amino acids. Trimming shortened V by 6 bases and J by 3 bases, and 12 bases separated the two germline ends. Germline lookup yields CDR1 MNHEY and CDR2 SVGAGI. As DNA, the CDR3 is TGTGCCAGCAGCCGCGGACAGTACAATCAGCCCCAGCATTTT. It translates to CASSRGQYNQPQHF.

CDR3 sequence: CASSSYANEQFF. The CDR3, as DNA: TGTGCCAGCAGCTCCTACGCCAATGAGCAGTTCTTC. The chain carries TRBV7-9 and TRBJ2-1; D gene unclear. CDR1 and CDR2 (germline): SEHNR, FQNEAQ (reference sequence). Trimming shortened V by 4 bases and J by 6 bases, and 7 bases separated the two germline ends. There are 12 residues in the CDR3. Complete variable domain (other parts from reference TRBV7-9 and TRBJ2-1): DTGVSQNPRHKITKRGQNVTFRCDPISEHNRLYWYRQTLGQGPEFLTYFQNEAQLEKSRLLSDRFSAERPKGSFSTLEIQRTEQGDSAMYLCASSSYANEQFFGPGTRLTVL.

The chain combines TRBV5-4 with TRBJ2-6; D is unclear. V was trimmed by 6 bases and J by 2 bases, leaving 12 bases between them. The V gene's germline CDR1 is SGHNT and CDR2 YYREEE (reference sequence). This CDR3 has 15 amino acids. DNA for the CDR3: TGTGCCAGCACTCTGGGGTTGCCTGGGGCCAACGTCCTGACTTTC. Translation gives CASTLGLPGANVLTF.

Regarding this clone: Other DNA sequences of this sample code for an identical CDR3. V is TRBV5-1 and J is TRBJ2-7, with D possibly TRBD2 on 5 matching bases. V was trimmed by 7 bases and J by 0 bases, leaving 14 bases between them. There are 14 residues in the CDR3. Per germline, CDR1 SGHRS and CDR2 YFSETQ. The CDR3 protein is CASSATRGSYEQYF. CDR3 nucleotides: TGCGCCAGCTCAGCCACCCGGGGCTCCTACGAGCAGTACTTC.

This chain uses TRBV19 with TRBJ2-7; D assignment may be TRBD1 or TRBD2 (6 bases each). The germline gives CDR1 LNHDA, CDR2 SQIVND (reference sequence). The CDR3 is made up of 14 amino acids. With 5 bases removed from V and 1 base from J, the gap between germline ends came to 12 bases. The CDR3 loop is CASSFGGGSYEQYF. Here the CDR3 DNA reads TGTGCCAGTAGTTTCGGGGGCGGATCCTACGAGCAGTACTTC.

This clone was observed a handful of times. The chain uses TRBV7-9 and TRBJ1-1, with D unclear. Germline lookup yields CDR1 SEHNR and CDR2 FQNEAQ (reference sequence). The CDR3 has 14 residues. Trimming pared 4 bases from V and 2 bases from J, leaving 11 bases between. The CDR3 DNA follows: TGTGCCAGCAGCTCTAGCCTCATAAACACTGAAGCTTTCTTT. It yields the protein CASSSSLINTEAFF.

The chain carries TRBV5-5 and TRBJ1-5; D is perhaps TRBD1 (5 bases). Trimming shortened V by 0 bases and J by 3 bases, and 10 bases separated the two germline ends. CDR1 and CDR2 from the germline V gene are SGHKS and YYEKEE (reference sequence). The CDR3 consists of 15 residues. The CDR3 loop is CASSLEGRYNQPQHF. As DNA, the CDR3 is TGTGCCAGCAGCTTGGAGGGACGGTACAATCAGCCCCAGCATTTT.

This rearrangement joins TRBV7-8 to TRBJ1-1; D gene ambiguous. This CDR3 has 15 amino acids. Trimming pared 6 bases from V and 2 bases from J, leaving 16 bases between. Germline lookup yields CDR1 SGHVS and CDR2 FQNEAQ. The chain's CDR3 is CASSTMTGVNTEAFF. The CDR3 nucleotides read TGTGCCAGCAGTACCATGACGGGTGTAAACACTGAAGCTTTCTTT. The full variable domain, its missing parts supplied by reference TRBV7-8 and TRBJ1-1, is GAGVSQSPRYKVAKRGQDVALRCDPISGHVSLFWYQQALGQGPEFLTYFQNEAQLDKSGLPSDRFFAERPEGSVSTLKIQRTQQEDSAVYLCASSTMTGVNTEAFFGQGTRLTVV.

The chain uses TRBV4-1 and TRBJ2-3; perhaps TRBD2 as D (6 bases). Germline loops: CDR1 MGHRA, CDR2 YSYEKL. This CDR3 comprises 15 residues. The V gene lost 1 base and the J gene lost 5 bases, with 13 bases spanning the gap. The CDR3 nucleotides read TGCGCCAGCAGCCAAGGGGTAGCGGAAAAAGATACGCAGTATTTT. Translated: CASSQGVAEKDTQYF.

CDR3 sequence reads: CASSVVSGFGYTF. The CDR3 coding sequence is TGTGCCAGCAGCGTAGTTTCGGGCTTTGGCTACACCTTC. This sequence joins TRBV9 and TRBJ1-2, with D uncertain. V was cut by 0 bases and J by 7 bases, with 10 bases left in between. Germline lookup yields CDR1 SGDLS and CDR2 YYNGEE. The CDR3 length is 13 residues.

This clone has a handful of counts. The gene calls are TRBV28 and TRBJ1-5; D unclear. The CDR3 runs to 13 residues. The germline V gene encodes CDR1 MDHEN and CDR2 SYDVKM. The ends were cut back, 4 bases at V and 9 bases at J, with 13 bases in the middle. In nucleotides, the CDR3 is TGTGCCAGCAGTTCCCCTGGGTTGCCGCCCCAGCATTTT. Amino acids: CASSSPGLPPQHF.

This clone was counted once. The gene calls are TRBV19 and TRBJ2-3, with D perhaps matching TRBD2 (5 bases). Trimming removed 3 bases from V and 3 bases from J, with 13 bases in between. Germline V gene data show CDR1 as LNHDA and CDR2 as SQIVND (reference sequence). This CDR3 has 15 amino acids. The CDR3: CASSMRGSWTDTQYF. Here the CDR3 DNA reads TGTGCCAGTAGTATGCGAGGGAGTTGGACAGATACGCAGTATTTT. Full variable domain (remainder filled in from reference TRBV19 and TRBJ2-3): DGGITQSPKYLFRKEGQNVTLSCEQNLNHDAMYWYRQDPGQGLRLIYYSQIVNDFQKGDIAEGYSVSREKKESFPLTVTSAQKNPTAFYLCASSMRGSWTDTQYFGPGTRLTVL.

This chain connects TRBV7-2 to TRBJ2-7; 11 bases are shared with TRBD1. The CDR3 is 15 residues long. Per germline, CDR1 SGHTA and CDR2 FQGNSA. The V and J ends lost 2 bases and 7 bases, in that order; junction bases with no gene match: 7. CDR3 sequence reads: CASSLMWDRGREQYF. The CDR3 region has the DNA TGTGCCAGCAGCTTAATGTGGGACAGGGGGAGAGAGCAGTACTTC.

The chain has TRBV23-1 and TRBJ2-7, with a possible D match to TRBD2 (5 bases). TRBV23-1 is sorted into the ORF group, with uncertain function. The CDR3 covers 13 residues. The V and J ends lost 11 bases and 2 bases respectively, with 16 bases between them. The CDR3 DNA reads as TGCGCCGGAGGAAGTGCCATAACCTACGAGCAGTACTTC. It translates to CAGGSAITYEQYF.

CDR3 sequence: CAITAEPGAYEQYF. CDR3 nucleotides: TGTGCCATCACCGCGGAACCAGGCGCCTACGAGCAGTACTTC. The chain couples TRBV10-3 to TRBJ2-7; D gene uncertain. Germline CDR1 ENHRY, CDR2 SYGVKD. CDR3 length: 14 amino acids. Trimming took 7 bases from V and 2 from J, leaving 15 bases between them.

CDR3 in DNA: TGTGCCAGCAGTGACCACAGGGAAGAGGACACTGAAGCTTTCTTT. Translated, it gives CASSDHREEDTEAFF. J is TRBJ1-1 and V is TRBV6-1; tentatively, D is TRBD1 (6 bases). The CDR3 consists of 15 residues. With 3 bases removed from V and 3 bases from J, the gap between germline ends came to 14 bases. Germline V gene sequence: CDR1 MNHNS, CDR2 SASEGT.

The chain recombines TRBV30 with TRBJ1-6, with D perhaps matching TRBD1 (6 bases). The V gene lost 1 base and the J gene lost 9 bases, with 13 bases spanning the gap. CDR3 length: 14 amino acids. Germline CDR1 GTSNPN, CDR2 SVGIG (reference sequence). The CDR3 here is CAWSGYRDSSPLHF. The CDR3 DNA reads as TGTGCCTGGAGTGGGTACAGGGATAGTTCACCCCTCCACTTT.

This chain connects TRBV21-1 to TRBJ2-2; no DNA check was done on the table's D call, TRBD1. TRBV21-1 is classified as a pseudogene. The CDR3 extends over 17 amino acids. CDR3 DNA: TGTGCCAGCAGCAAAGAAACCGGGACAGAGAACACCGGGGAGCTGTTTTTT. Protein product: CASSKETGTENTGELFF.

On this clone: The germline gene is not matched at one end of the junction; a read error may be the cause. V gene TRBV9 combines with J gene TRBJ1-2, with TRBD1 matching over 12 bases. This CDR3 has 13 residues. Germline lookup yields CDR1 SGDLS and CDR2 YYNGEE. The CDR3 is CASSVGTGGGGVF. In DNA form, the CDR3 reads TGTGCCAGCAGCGTCGGGACAGGGGGCGGCGGAGTCTTC.

This clone was observed a single time. The V and J genes are TRBV7-9 and TRBJ2-7; 8 positions agree with TRBD2. The CDR3 length is 14 residues. After removal of 5 bases from V and 3 bases from J, the junction contained 6 bases not matched to a gene. Germline V lookup: CDR1 SEHNR, CDR2 FQNEAQ (reference sequence). CDR3 nucleotides: TGTGCCAGCAGCGACCAGCGGGAGTACTACGAGCAGTACTTC. Translating it yields CASSDQREYYEQYF.

This rearrangement joins TRBV2 to TRBJ1-5; D unclear. Per germline, CDR1 SNHLY and CDR2 FYNNEI. V dropped 4 bases and J dropped 0 bases, with 10 bases sitting between them. This CDR3 contains 15 residues. The CDR3 DNA sequence: TGTGCCAGCAGTGTAGGGCAGGCTAGCAATCAGCCCCAGCATTTT. It encodes CASSVGQASNQPQHF.

Comment on this clone: Other DNA sequences of this sample code for an identical CDR3. This chain links TRBV4-3 with TRBJ2-1; tentative D call: TRBD2 (5 bases). Germline loops: CDR1 LGHNA, CDR2 YSLEER. The ends were cut back, 0 bases at V and 0 bases at J, with 9 bases in the middle. CDR3 length: 16 residues. The CDR3 DNA reads as TGCGCCAGCAGCCAAGATCGAGGGTCCTCCTACAATGAGCAGTTCTTC. Translation: CASSQDRGSSYNEQFF.

The chain carries TRBV29-1 and TRBJ2-7; no firm D call. V gave up 7 bases and J gave up 6 bases, with 10 bases separating them. From germline, CDR1 is SQVTM and CDR2 ANQGSEA. CDR3 length: 10 amino acids. Here the CDR3 reads CSATDTEQYF. CDR3 bases: TGCAGCGCCACCGACACCGAGCAGTACTTC.